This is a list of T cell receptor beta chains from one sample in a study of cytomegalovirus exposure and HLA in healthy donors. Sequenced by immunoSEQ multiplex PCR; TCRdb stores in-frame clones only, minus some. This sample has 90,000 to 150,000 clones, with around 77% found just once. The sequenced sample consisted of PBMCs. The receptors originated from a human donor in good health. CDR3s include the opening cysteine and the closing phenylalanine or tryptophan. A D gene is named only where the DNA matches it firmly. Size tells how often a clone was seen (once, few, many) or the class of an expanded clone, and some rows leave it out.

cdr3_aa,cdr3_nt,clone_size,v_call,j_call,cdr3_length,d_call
CASSFYVGFQETQYF,TGTGCCAGCAGTTTCTACGTCGGGTTCCAAGAGACCCAGTACTTC,-,TRBV7-9,TRBJ2-5,15,-
CASSLRPRGVGQETQYF,TGTGCCAGCTCACTTCGGCCCAGGGGGGTTGGCCAAGAGACCCAGTACTTC,-,TRBV18,TRBJ2-5,17,-
CASSLALIMTNEKLFF,TGTGCCAGCAGCTTGGCCCTAATTATGACTAATGAAAAACTGTTTTTT,few,TRBV5-6,TRBJ1-4,16,-
CASSPRTSGLTDTQYF,TGTGCCAGCAGCCCAAGGACTAGCGGGCTCACAGATACGCAGTATTTT,-,TRBV5-8,TRBJ2-3,16,TRBD2
CASGQGYGYTF,TGTGCCAGTGGACAAGGATATGGCTACACCTTC,-,TRBV19,TRBJ1-2,11,-
CASSEEGQGPYEQYF,TGTGCCAGCAGTGAAGAGGGACAGGGACCCTACGAGCAGTACTTC,-,TRBV2,TRBJ2-7,15,TRBD1
CASSSGGYFGNTIYF,TGTGCCAGCAGCTCAGGGGGCTACTTTGGAAACACCATATATTTT,-,TRBV11-2,TRBJ1-3,15,TRBD1
CASSSPRGSNYGYTF,TGCGCCAGCAGCAGTCCCAGGGGCTCTAACTATGGCTACACCTTC,-,TRBV4-1,TRBJ1-2,15,-
CASSFDRGATGELFF,TGTGCCAGCAGTTTCGACAGGGGCGCCACCGGGGAGCTGTTTTTT,-,TRBV27,TRBJ2-2,15,TRBD1
CASSQGLAANTGELFF,TGTGCCAGCAGCCAAGGACTAGCGGCGAACACCGGGGAGCTGTTTTTT,-,TRBV14,TRBJ2-2,16,TRBD2
CASSQQGGYSPLHF,TGTGCCAGCAGTCAACAGGGGGGGTATTCACCCCTCCACTTT,-,TRBV27,TRBJ1-6,14,TRBD1
CASSQDWGIGETQYF,TGTGCCAGCAGCCAAGATTGGGGCATAGGAGAGACCCAGTACTTC,few,TRBV14,TRBJ2-5,15,-
CASSLGEGFNSPLHF,TGTGCCAGCAGCTTGGGTGAGGGATTCAATTCACCCCTCCACTTT,-,TRBV5-4,TRBJ1-6,15,-
CASSPTSTVGNTEAFF,TGTGCCAGTAGCCCTACGTCGACAGTAGGGAACACTGAAGCTTTCTTT,-,TRBV19,TRBJ1-1,16,-
CASSRPGTGPYEQYF,TGTGCCAGCAGTCGACCCGGGACAGGGCCCTACGAGCAGTACTTC,-,TRBV6-5,TRBJ2-7,15,TRBD1
CASRRQGMNTEAFF,TGTGCCAGCAGACGACAGGGTATGAACACTGAAGCTTTCTTT,-,TRBV6-5,TRBJ1-1,14,TRBD1
CASLGGLTEAFF,TGTGCCAGCTTGGGGGGGCTGACTGAAGCTTTCTTT,-,TRBV2,TRBJ1-1,12,-
CASSPTGGARELFF,TGTGCCAGTAGTCCGACAGGGGGCGCGAGGGAACTGTTTTTT,-,TRBV19,TRBJ1-4,14,TRBD1
CASSYSSGRANNEQFF,TGTGCCAGCAGTTACTCGAGCGGGAGAGCCAACAATGAGCAGTTCTTC,-,TRBV6-5,TRBJ2-1,16,TRBD2
CASSYVAGVHQIQETQYF,TGTGCCAGCAGTTACGTAGCGGGAGTGCACCAAATCCAAGAGACCCAGTACTTC,-,TRBV28,TRBJ2-5,18,TRBD2
CASSDRQGYEQFF,TGTGCCAGCAGTGACAGACAGGGGTATGAGCAGTTCTTC,few,TRBV6-4,TRBJ2-1,13,TRBD1
CASSLWGVPYEQYF,TGTGCCAGCAGTTTATGGGGCGTCCCCTACGAGCAGTACTTC,-,TRBV28,TRBJ2-7,14,-
CADGGESNTGELFF,TGTGCCGACGGGGGGGAGTCGAACACCGGGGAGCTGTTTTTT,once,TRBV7-9,TRBJ2-2,14,TRBD2
CASLQGTEAFF,TGTGCCAGCTTACAGGGGACTGAAGCTTTCTTT,few,TRBV6-1,TRBJ1-1,11,TRBD1
CASKPQGAFF,TGTGCCAGCAAACCACAGGGGGCTTTCTTT,-,TRBV27,TRBJ1-1,10,TRBD1
CASSIVIRSYGYTF,TGTGCCAGTAGTATAGTGATCCGGAGCTATGGCTACACCTTC,-,TRBV19,TRBJ1-2,14,-
CASSLGTDVLGYTF,TGCGCCAGCAGCTTGGGGACAGATGTTCTGGGCTACACCTTC,-,TRBV5-1,TRBJ1-2,14,-
CASSIAHARGRTDTQYF,TGTGCCAGTAGTATAGCCCATGCGCGGGGCCGCACAGATACGCAGTATTTT,-,TRBV19,TRBJ2-3,17,-
CASSAGGPTNEQFF,TGTGCCAGCAGCGCTGGCGGGCCCACCAATGAGCAGTTCTTC,-,TRBV9,TRBJ2-1,14,-
CASSYGTGPTEAFF,TGTGCCAGCAGTTACGGAACAGGGCCTACTGAAGCTTTCTTT,-,TRBV6-5,TRBJ1-1,14,-
CASSPRTGNTGELFF,TGTGCCAGCTCACCACGGACAGGAAACACCGGGGAGCTGTTTTTT,-,TRBV18,TRBJ2-2,15,TRBD1
CASSPGTARNQPQHF,TGTGCCAGCAGTCCCGGGACAGCGAGGAATCAGCCCCAGCATTTT,once,TRBV28,TRBJ1-5,15,TRBD1
CASSQGRDKAYEQYF,TGTGCCAGCAGCCAAGGCCGGGACAAAGCCTACGAGCAGTACTTC,-,TRBV14,TRBJ2-7,15,-
CASSFLGRSYEQYF,TGTGCCAGCAGTTTTTTGGGCAGAAGCTACGAGCAGTACTTC,-,TRBV28,TRBJ2-7,14,-
CASSRDYNEQFF,TGTGCCAGCAGCCGGGACTACAATGAGCAGTTCTTC,-,TRBV7-9,TRBJ2-1,12,-
CAGGAEEVYGYTF,TGTGCAGGCGGGGCAGAAGAGGTCTATGGCTACACCTTC,once,TRBV7-9,TRBJ1-2,13,-
CASSPARMAFF,TGTGCCAGCAGCCCGGCGCGGATGGCTTTCTTT,few,TRBV7-2,TRBJ1-1,11,-
CASSARDRAGGQPQHF,TGTGCCAGCAGTGCCCGGGACAGGGCTGGAGGGCAGCCCCAGCATTTT,few,TRBV6-6,TRBJ1-5,16,TRBD1
CASSEDRGRLNYGYTF,TGTGCCAGCAGTGAGGACAGGGGGCGTCTAAACTATGGCTACACCTTC,-,TRBV6-1,TRBJ1-2,16,TRBD1
CAISGQRLEQYF,TGTGCCATCAGCGGACAGAGACTCGAGCAGTACTTC,few,TRBV10-3,TRBJ2-7,12,-
CASSDMQGGFF,TGTGCCAGCAGTGATATGCAGGGTGGGTTCTTC,few,TRBV6-5,TRBJ2-1,11,-
CASSLIGASGYEQYF,TGTGCCAGCAGCCTCATCGGGGCTAGCGGCTACGAGCAGTACTTC,-,TRBV7-9,TRBJ2-7,15,TRBD2
CASSARQDLYGYTF,TGTGCCAGCAGTGCCAGACAGGACCTCTATGGCTACACCTTC,-,TRBV2,TRBJ1-2,14,-
CASSWQAGASYNEQFF,TGTGCCAGTAGCTGGCAGGCAGGGGCGTCCTACAATGAGCAGTTCTTC,-,TRBV19,TRBJ2-1,16,-
CASSKGLYTGDNQPQHF,TGTGCCAGCAGCAAAGGTCTTTACACAGGGGACAATCAGCCCCAGCATTTT,-,TRBV21-1,TRBJ1-5,17,-
CASSFGQGMTYNEQFF,TGTGCCAGCAGTTTCGGGCAGGGGATGACCTACAATGAGCAGTTCTTC,-,TRBV28,TRBJ2-1,16,-
CASSLNTGELFF,TGCGCCAGCAGCCTGAACACCGGGGAGCTGTTTTTT,-,TRBV10-1,TRBJ2-2,12,-
CASRPRGSGNTIYF,TGTGCCAGCAGACCTAGGGGTTCTGGAAACACCATATATTTT,-,TRBV2,TRBJ1-3,14,-
CASSPVRGNEKLFF,TGTGCCAGCAGCCCCGTGCGGGGTAATGAAAAACTGTTTTTT,once,TRBV7-8,TRBJ1-4,14,-
CASKPDRGDEQYF,TGTGCCAGTAAGCCGGACAGGGGAGACGAGCAGTACTTC,-,TRBV19,TRBJ2-7,13,TRBD1
CASTEQGTNTEAFF,TGTGCCAGCACTGAACAGGGGACGAACACTGAAGCTTTCTTT,-,TRBV2,TRBJ1-1,14,TRBD1
CASSPGGNYGYTF,TGTGCCAGCAGCCCTGGGGGGAACTATGGCTACACCTTC,-,TRBV14,TRBJ1-2,13,-
CASSKALTGRLAGVTNEQFF,TGTGCCAGCAGCAAAGCGTTGACAGGGCGGCTAGCGGGAGTAACGAATGAGCAGTTCTTC,-,TRBV21-1,TRBJ2-1,20,-